The clone carrying this T cell receptor beta chain turned up a few times. What it binds is not known. Unique molecular identifiers were incorporated during preparation of the TCRbeta library. TCRdb re-analysed the PCR reads in MiXCR, keeping a single row per CDR3 protein. The table has hundreds of thousands of distinct CDR3 sequences, more than 15% seen once; the top ten hold about 39%. These data are taken from a study of T-cell reconstitution after alpha-beta-depleted transplantation in children. General observations from the study: By one year post-transplant, T-cell counts and diversity largely arose from T cells that were newly produced. Diversity of TCRbeta at day 60 was high in some patients, arising from surviving recipient T cells and thymic progenitors. It was reported that alpha-beta T cells came from several hundred expanded graft clones (about two months after transplant).

The sequences come from PBMCs, mostly from graft donor cells, collected 360 days after TCRalphabeta/CD19-depleted stem cell transplant. The TCR sequence derives from a male patient aged 2 to 9 who had a stem cell transplant for acute lymphoblastic leukemia, so the T cells may come from the graft donor.

CDR3 amino acids: CSVEDPDSQETQYF. CDR3 nucleotides: TGCAGCGTTGAAGATCCCGACAGCCAAGAGACCCAGTACTTC. The chain combines TRBV29-1 with TRBJ2-5, with a tentative D call TRBD1 (5 bases). The CDR3 is made up of 14 amino acids. V was cut by 0 bases and J by 1 base, with 9 bases left in between. CDR1 is SQVTM and CDR2 is ANQGSEA in the germline V gene.